These 11 T cell receptor beta chains were sequenced from one sample in a study of cytomegalovirus exposure and HLA in healthy donors (TCRdb year 2017). Library prep was done by the immunoSEQ multiplex PCR assay. A mixture of 60 forward primers for TCR Vbeta segments and 13 reverse primers for TCR Jbeta segments was used in the multiplex PCR. This is the immuneACCESS table as TCRdb keeps it, with only in-frame sequences that have V and J called. A part of the clones is gone; compared with another copy, unresolved V genes explain less than half, and the rest is unexplained. The sample table contains around 200,000 clones; only one count was recorded for more than 60% of them. The ten largest clones represent roughly 3.5% of the sample. The sample taken for sequencing was PBMCs. These receptors originate from a woman aged 55-69 years in good health and CMV-seropositive.

This clone was counted between two and nine times. The rearrangement links TRBV7-9 to TRBJ1-3; D perhaps matches TRBD1 (6 bases). V was clipped by 5 bases and J by 2 bases, with 10 bases between them. The CDR3 has 14 amino acids. Germline assignment: CDR1 SEHNR and CDR2 FQNEAQ (reference sequence). CDR3 protein: CASSPGQTGNTIYF. As DNA, the CDR3 is TGTGCCAGCAGCCCCGGACAGACTGGAAACACCATATATTTT.

The chain joins TRBV7-2 to TRBJ2-1; tentatively, D is TRBD2 (6 bases). V was clipped by 6 bases and J by 6 bases, with 18 bases between them. CDR3 length: 15 residues. Germline CDR1 SGHTA, CDR2 FQGNSA. CDR3 sequence reads: CASRPGTGSGNEQFF. In nucleotides, the CDR3 is TGTGCCAGCAGACCTGGAACCGGTAGCGGCAATGAGCAGTTCTTC.

This clone was picked up one time. The CDR3 DNA sequence: TGCGCCAGCAGTGAGGGGGGGTCAGGGAACACTGAAGCTTTCTTT. As protein: CASSEGGSGNTEAFF. The chain joins TRBV10-2 to TRBJ1-1; D perhaps matches TRBD1 (5 bases). Trimming removed 2 bases at V and 1 base at J, with 11 bases between. Looked up from germline, CDR1 is WSHSY and CDR2 is SAAADI. CDR3 length: 15 amino acids.

This chain links TRBV7-2 with TRBJ1-1; unclear D gene. The CDR3 has 16 residues. Trimming pared 1 base from V and 0 bases from J, leaving 12 bases between. Germline CDR1 SGHTA, CDR2 FQGNSA. CDR3 sequence (DNA): TGTGCCAGCAGCTTAGAAACGGGTTTCATGAACACTGAAGCTTTCTTT. It translates to CASSLETGFMNTEAFF. The complete variable domain, with remaining parts taken from reference TRBV7-2 and TRBJ1-1, reads GAGVSQSPSNKVTEKGKDVELRCDPISGHTALYWYRQSLGQGLEFLIYFQGNSAPDKSGLPSDRFSAERTGGSVSTLTIQRTQQEDSAVYLCASSLETGFMNTEAFFGQGTRLTVV.

The gene calls are TRBV6-6 and TRBJ2-7; D may be TRBD1 (5 bases). The CDR3 consists of 15 residues. Germline loops: CDR1 MNHNY, CDR2 SVGAGI (reference sequence). Trimming removed 6 bases from V and 6 bases from J, with 21 bases in between. The DNA of the CDR3 is TGTGCCAGCAGCGACCCAAACCTGCCAGGGCGCGAGCAGTACTTC. This translates into CASSDPNLPGREQYF.

This chain links TRBV28 with TRBJ1-3; 9 bases align to TRBD1. The CDR3 runs 15 residues. The J segment lost 4 bases and the V segment lost 5 bases, leaving 6 bases of the junction unmatched. Germline V gene data show CDR1 as MDHEN and CDR2 as SYDVKM. This CDR3 is CASSLAGTGGNTIYF. For the CDR3, the DNA is TGTGCCAGCAGTCTAGCCGGGACAGGGGGAAACACCATATATTTT.

The chain couples TRBV28 to TRBJ2-4, with D possibly being TRBD1 (5 bases). Per the germline V gene, CDR1 is MDHEN and CDR2 is SYDVKM. Trimming shortened V by 2 bases and J by 0 bases, and 11 bases separated the two germline ends. The CDR3 loop spans 16 amino acids. CDR3 bases: TGTGCCAGCAGTTTAAGCGCAGGGCTAGCCAAAAACATTCAGTACTTC. Translating it yields CASSLSAGLAKNIQYF.

CDR3 amino acids: CASSLGGGGAGDTQYF. Written as DNA, the CDR3 is TGTGCCAGCAGCTTAGGAGGCGGGGGGGCTGGAGATACGCAGTATTTT. The chain combines TRBV7-6 with TRBJ2-3, with TRBD2 identical over 9 bases. Unmatched junction bases numbered 7, after V lost 1 base and J lost 5 bases. The CDR3 has 16 amino acids. Per the germline V gene, CDR1 is SGHVS and CDR2 is FNYEAQ.

The rearrangement links TRBV7-2 to TRBJ2-7, with no clear D. V shed 0 bases and J shed 0 bases, with 6 bases lying between them. The CDR3 totals 14 residues. The germline V gene has CDR1 SGHTA and CDR2 FQGNSA. In nucleotides, the CDR3 is TGTGCCAGCAGCTTAGCACTCAACTCCTACGAGCAGTACTTC. As protein: CASSLALNSYEQYF. Variable domain in full (rest from reference TRBV7-2 and TRBJ2-7): GAGVSQSPSNKVTEKGKDVELRCDPISGHTALYWYRQSLGQGLEFLIYFQGNSAPDKSGLPSDRFSAERTGGSVSTLTIQRTQQEDSAVYLCASSLALNSYEQYFGPGTRLTVT.

The chain combines TRBV5-1 with TRBJ2-1; a weak D match, TRBD2 (6 bases). Germline V gene data show CDR1 as SGHRS and CDR2 as YFSETQ. This CDR3 has 13 residues. V lost 6 bases, J lost 7 bases, and 14 bases lay in between. In nucleotides, the CDR3 is TGCGCCAGCACCTTAGGGACTCGGAATGAGCAGTTCTTC. Translated, it gives CASTLGTRNEQFF.

This clone was observed a handful of times. The rearrangement uses TRBV4-2 and TRBJ1-5, with TRBD1 as a possible D gene (5 bases). The CDR3 has 16 residues. Trimming removed 0 bases from V and 3 bases from J, with 12 bases in between. Germline V gene lookup returns CDR1 LGHNA and CDR2 YNFKEQ. Written as DNA, the CDR3 is TGTGCCAGCAGCCAAGAAAAGGGGAACTTCAATCAGCCCCAGCATTTT. It yields the protein CASSQEKGNFNQPQHF.